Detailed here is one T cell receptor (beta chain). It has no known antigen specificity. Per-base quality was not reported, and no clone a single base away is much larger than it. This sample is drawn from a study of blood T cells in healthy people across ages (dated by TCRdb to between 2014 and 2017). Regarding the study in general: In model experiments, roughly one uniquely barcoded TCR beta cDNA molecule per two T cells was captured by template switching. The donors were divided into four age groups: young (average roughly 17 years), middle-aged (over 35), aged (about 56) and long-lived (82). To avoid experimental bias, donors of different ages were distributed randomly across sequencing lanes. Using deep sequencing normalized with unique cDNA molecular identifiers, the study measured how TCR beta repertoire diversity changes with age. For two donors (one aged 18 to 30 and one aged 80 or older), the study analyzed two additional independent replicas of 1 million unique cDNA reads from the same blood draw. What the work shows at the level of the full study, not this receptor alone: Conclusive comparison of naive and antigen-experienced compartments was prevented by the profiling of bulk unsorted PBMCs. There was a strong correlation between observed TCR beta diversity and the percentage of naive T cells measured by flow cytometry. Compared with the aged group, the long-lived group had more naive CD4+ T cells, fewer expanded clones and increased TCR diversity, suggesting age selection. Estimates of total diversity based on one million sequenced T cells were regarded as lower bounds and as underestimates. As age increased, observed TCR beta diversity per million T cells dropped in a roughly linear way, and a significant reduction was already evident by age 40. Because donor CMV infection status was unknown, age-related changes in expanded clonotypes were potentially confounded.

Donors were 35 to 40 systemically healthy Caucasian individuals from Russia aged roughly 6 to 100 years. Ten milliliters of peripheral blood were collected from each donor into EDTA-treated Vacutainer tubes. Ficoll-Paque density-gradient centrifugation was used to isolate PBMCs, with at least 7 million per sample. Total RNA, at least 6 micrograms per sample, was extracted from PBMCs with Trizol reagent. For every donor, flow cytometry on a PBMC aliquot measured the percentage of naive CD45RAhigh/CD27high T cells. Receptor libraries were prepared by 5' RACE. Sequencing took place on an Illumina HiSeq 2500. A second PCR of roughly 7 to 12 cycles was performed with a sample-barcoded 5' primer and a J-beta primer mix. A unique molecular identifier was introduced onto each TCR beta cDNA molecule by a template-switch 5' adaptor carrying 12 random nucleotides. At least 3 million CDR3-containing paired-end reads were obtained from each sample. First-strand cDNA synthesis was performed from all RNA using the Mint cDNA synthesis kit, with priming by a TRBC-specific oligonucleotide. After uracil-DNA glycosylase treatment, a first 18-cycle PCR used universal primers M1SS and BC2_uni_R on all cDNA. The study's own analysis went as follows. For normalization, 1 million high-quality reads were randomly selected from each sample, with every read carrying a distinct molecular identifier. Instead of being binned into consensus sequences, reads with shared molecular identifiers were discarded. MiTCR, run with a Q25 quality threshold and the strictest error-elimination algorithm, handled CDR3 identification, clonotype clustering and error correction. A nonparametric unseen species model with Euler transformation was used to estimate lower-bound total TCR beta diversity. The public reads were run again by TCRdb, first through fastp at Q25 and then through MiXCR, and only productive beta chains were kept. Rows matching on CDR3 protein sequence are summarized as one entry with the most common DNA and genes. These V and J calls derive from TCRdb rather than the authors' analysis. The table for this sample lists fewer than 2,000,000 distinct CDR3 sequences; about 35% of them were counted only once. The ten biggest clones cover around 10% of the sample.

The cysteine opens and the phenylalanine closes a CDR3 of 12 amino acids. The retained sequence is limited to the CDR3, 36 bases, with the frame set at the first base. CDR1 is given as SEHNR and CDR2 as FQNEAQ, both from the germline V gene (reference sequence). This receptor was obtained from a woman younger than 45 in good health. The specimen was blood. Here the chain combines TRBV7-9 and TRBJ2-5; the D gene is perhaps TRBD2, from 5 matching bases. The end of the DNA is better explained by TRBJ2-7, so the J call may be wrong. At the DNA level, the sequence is TGTGCCAGCAGCCCCGGGGTTGACGAGCAGTACTTC. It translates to CASSPGVDEQYF.